Sequencing of this T cell receptor (beta chain) was carried out in a study of human T cells and chemical hapten exposure. Study-wide context: Sensitization was performed using 2% DPC on a roughly 2 cm by roughly 2 cm upper inner arm skin site. Read at 6 days, the patch tests placed 0.01% DPC on the upper back.

This clonotype was seen a few times. This sample's time point: patch test 1, 2 weeks after DPC sensitization. Regarding treatment: therapeutic diphenylcyclopropenone sensitization with weekly scalp DPC. Individual cDNA molecules received unique molecular identifiers in the library. Each CDR3 protein gets one entry after TCRdb re-called the RACE reads with MiXCR. The sample has about 340,000 distinct CDR3 sequences; around 7% are singletons. CDR3 length: 15 amino acids. Germline CDR1 KGHSH, CDR2 LQKENI. Deletions cut 3 bases from V and 7 bases from J, with 17 bases between. The TCR was taken from a woman younger than 35 with alopecia areata. Some clones in this sample may be carry-over from other donors' samples. This chain uses TRBV18 with TRBJ2-3; D may correspond to TRBD1 or TRBD2 (5 bases each). The sequences come from whole blood, collected in connection with sensitization to the hapten diphenylcyclopropenone (DPC). The CDR3 DNA reads TGTGCCAGCTCACCTCGTTCTTCAGGGAGCAATACGCAGTATTTT. This codes for CASSPRSSGSNTQYF.